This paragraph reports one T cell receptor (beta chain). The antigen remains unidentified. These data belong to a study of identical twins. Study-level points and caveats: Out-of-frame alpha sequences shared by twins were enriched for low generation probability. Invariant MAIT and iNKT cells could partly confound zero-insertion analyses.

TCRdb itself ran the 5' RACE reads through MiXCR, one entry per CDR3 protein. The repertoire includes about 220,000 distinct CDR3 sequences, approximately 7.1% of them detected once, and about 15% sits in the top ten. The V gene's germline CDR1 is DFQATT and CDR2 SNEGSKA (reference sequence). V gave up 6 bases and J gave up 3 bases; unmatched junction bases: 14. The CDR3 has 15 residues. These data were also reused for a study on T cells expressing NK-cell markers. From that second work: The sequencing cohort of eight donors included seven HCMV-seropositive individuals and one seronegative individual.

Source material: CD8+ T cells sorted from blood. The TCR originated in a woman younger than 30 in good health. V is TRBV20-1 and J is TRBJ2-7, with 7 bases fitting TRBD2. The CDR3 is CSATSLERGSYEQYF. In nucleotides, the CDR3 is TGCAGTGCCACCTCCCTGGAGCGGGGCAGCTACGAGCAGTACTTC.